This T cell receptor (beta chain) stems from a study of shared clonotypes between healthy human individuals. The CDR3 is 16 amino acids. V lost 1 base to trimming and J lost 4 bases, with 15 bases between them. Germline values: CDR1 SGHDN, CDR2 FVKESK. Researchers partitioned CD4+ cells into CD45RA+ naive and CD45RA-negative memory subsets. This clone was seen just once. Antigen: not known. General study results and limits: A handful of donors showed sharing of 4.5% to 6% of naive CD4 clonotypes. All-four-donor shared clonotypes had higher generation probabilities than non-shared clonotypes did.

Repertoires were generated with immunoSEQ multiplex PCR, while TCRdb's copy carries only in-frame clones and drops some. The sample holds approximately 2.5 million clones, over 85% seen once. This sequence was found in a man aged 18 to 35 in good health. Some clones in this sample may be carry-over from other donors' samples. The V and J genes are TRBV14 and TRBJ2-3; tentatively, D is TRBD2 (6 bases). Sequenced sample: naive CD4+ T cells from PBMCs. Documented subset: CD45RA+ positively selected. The CDR3, as DNA: TGTGCCAGCAGCCAAGTATCTGGGGGAGGCGCAGATACGCAGTATTTT. Translation: CASSQVSGGGADTQYF.